These 3 T cell receptor beta chains were sequenced from one sample in a study of blood T cell repertoires in COVID-19. Here immunoSEQ multiplex PCR was the method, and the copy in TCRdb shows in-frame clones only, minus some. The data contain 100,000 to 150,000 clones, over 75% of them singletons. The sequencing input was peripheral blood. All receptors come from a woman aged 80 or over with acute or convalescent COVID-19.

This chain uses TRBV29-1 with TRBJ2-3; D unresolved. CDR3 size: 12 residues. Germline CDR1 and CDR2: SQVTM and ANQGSEA. Trimming pared 4 bases from V and 2 bases from J, leaving 7 bases between. The CDR3 coding sequence is TGCAGCGTTGCAGCGCTCACAGATACGCAGTATTTT. This gives the protein CSVAALTDTQYF.

The chain recombines TRBV18 with TRBJ1-1, with a tentative D call TRBD1 (6 bases). V lost 2 bases and J lost 1, with 11 bases in between. The CDR3 length is 15 residues. CDR1 and CDR2 from the germline V gene are KGHSH and LQKENI. The DNA of the CDR3 is TGTGCCAGCTCACCAACAGGGTGGGGGAACACTGAAGCTTTCTTT. Its protein product is CASSPTGWGNTEAFF.

The rearrangement uses TRBV2 and TRBJ1-4, with D unresolved. This CDR3 region has 14 residues. Deletions cut 3 bases from V and 10 bases from J, with 15 bases between. Looked up from germline, CDR1 is SNHLY and CDR2 is FYNNEI. DNA of the CDR3: TGTGCCAGCAGTGATAGACAAACGCGGGGAAAACTGTTTTTT. This codes for CASSDRQTRGKLFF.